This T cell receptor (beta chain) was captured by sequencing in a study of shared clonotypes between healthy human individuals. Study-level points and caveats: As a rule, naive subsets had a larger estimated richness than memory subsets. Clonotypes shared by all four donors outscored non-shared clonotypes in generation probability. Sorted-subset sequencing, rarefaction showed, was incomplete despite large depth.

Remarks on this clone: Its antigen is not known.

Terminally differentiated effector memory CD45RA+ cells were excluded by CCR7 positive selection of CD45RO-negative cells. Authors' data handling: Filtering of immunoSEQ junctional sequences could not match full-length read filtering. Data came from immunoSEQ multiplex PCR; TCRdb stores just in-frame clones and leaves some out. V and J calls and clone size are those listed in that table; D and trimming were worked out from the DNA. Among hundreds of thousands of clones listed, roughly nine tenths were seen once. This CDR3 has 15 amino acids. Germline V gives CDR1 ENHRY, CDR2 SYGVKD. V gave up 0 bases and J gave up 2 bases, with 9 bases separating them.

This clonotype was sampled from a man aged 25 to 45 in good health. The chain carries TRBV10-3 and TRBJ2-3; D gene uncertain. The sequenced sample was naive CD8+ T cells sorted from blood. The CDR3 region has the DNA TGTGCCATCAGTGAGTCTCCAGTCGTCACAGATACGCAGTATTTT. It encodes CAISESPVVTDTQYF.